These T cell receptor beta chains were read from a single sample in a study of circulating and synovial CD4+ cells in juvenile arthritis. Generated by immunoSEQ multiplex PCR, the TCRdb table keeps only in-frame clones and is missing some. Here the sample spans just over 35,000 clones, 90% to 95% being singletons. Sample: CD4+ T cells from blood. The source is a human donor with juvenile idiopathic arthritis. Each CDR3 is given with its conserved first and last residue. A D gene is named only where the DNA matches it firmly. Rows give clone size only sometimes, using once, few, many, or a class for an expanded clone.

j_gene	d_gene	v_gene	abundance	CDR3aa	CDR3nt
TRBJ2-7	TRBD2	TRBV18	-	CASSPGLAGGNEQYF	TGTGCCAGCTCACCAGGACTAGCGGGGGGTAACGAGCAGTACTTC
TRBJ2-1	-	TRBV9	-	CASSPGTPNEQFF	TGTGCCAGCAGCCCGGGGACTCCCAATGAGCAGTTCTTC
TRBJ1-6	-	TRBV6-1	-	CASRTGSDSPLHF	TGTGCCAGCAGGACAGGTTCCGATTCACCCCTCCACTTT
TRBJ1-5	TRBD1	TRBV4-1	-	CASSQAGTGIGSNQPQHF	TGCGCCAGCAGCCAAGCCGGGACAGGGATTGGTAGCAATCAGCCCCAGCATTTT
TRBJ2-7	TRBD1	TRBV11-2	-	CASSLADRDPYEQYF	TGTGCCAGCAGCTTAGCGGACAGGGACCCCTACGAGCAGTACTTC
TRBJ1-5	TRBD1	TRBV6-1	-	CASSARTGYTGNQPQHF	TGTGCCAGCAGTGCCAGGACAGGGTATACGGGCAATCAGCCCCAGCATTTT
TRBJ1-1	-	TRBV19	-	CASSLLDGRAAFFF	TGTGCCAGTAGCTTGCTCGACGGGAGAGCTGCGTTTTTCTTT
TRBJ2-5	TRBD2	TRBV6-1	-	CASSAPGLAGETQYF	TGTGCCAGCAGCGCCCCGGGACTAGCAGGGGAGACCCAGTACTTC
TRBJ2-7	-	TRBV7-9	-	CASRGGSSYEQYF	TGTGCCAGCCGGGGTGGGAGCTCCTACGAGCAGTACTTC
TRBJ1-1	TRBD1	TRBV30	-	CAWSVQGQGEAFF	TGTGCCTGGAGTGTACAGGGGCAGGGTGAAGCTTTCTTT
TRBJ2-3	TRBD1	TRBV5-4	-	CASSTLGQGVWDTQYF	TGTGCCAGCAGCACCCTGGGACAGGGGGTTTGGGATACGCAGTATTTT
TRBJ2-3	-	TRBV2	once	CASTVGQSPFLGQYF	TGTGCCAGCACGGTGGGGCAGTCCCCGTTTTTGGGGCAGTATTTT
TRBJ2-4	-	TRBV13	-	CASSWGWDNLAKNIQYF	TGTGCCAGCAGCTGGGGCTGGGATAATTTAGCCAAAAACATTCAGTACTTC
TRBJ2-6	TRBD1	TRBV7-3	-	CASSPDRGASGANVLTF	TGTGCCAGCAGCCCAGACAGGGGGGCCTCTGGGGCCAACGTCCTGACTTTC
TRBJ2-2	-	TRBV10-3	-	CAIGQRNTGELFF	TGTGCCATCGGACAGAGGAACACCGGGGAGCTGTTTTTT
TRBJ2-1	TRBD1	TRBV4-1	-	CASSQGQGYNEQFF	TGCGCCAGCAGCCAGGGACAGGGGTACAATGAGCAGTTCTTC
TRBJ2-5	-	TRBV29-1	-	CSALQGDQETQYF	TGCAGCGCACTACAGGGCGACCAAGAGACCCAGTACTTC
TRBJ1-5	TRBD1	TRBV6-5	-	CASSSGTGAKGPQHF	TGTGCCAGCAGCTCCGGGACAGGGGCAAAAGGGCCCCAGCATTTT
TRBJ1-4	-	TRBV5-1	-	CASSTLSAVAEKLFF	TGCGCCAGCAGCACGCTATCAGCGGTTGCTGAAAAACTGTTTTTT
TRBJ1-2	-	TRBV7-9	once	CASRKVGGDGYTF	TGTGCCAGCAGAAAAGTAGGAGGGGATGGCTACACCTTC
TRBJ1-2	TRBD1	TRBV19	few	CASSTGTGPYGYTF	TGTGCCAGTAGTACCGGGACAGGACCCTATGGCTACACCTTC
TRBJ1-5	TRBD1	TRBV5-6	-	CASSSRVDRAYSNQPQHF	TGTGCCAGCAGCTCGCGAGTTGACAGGGCATATAGCAATCAGCCCCAGCATTTT
TRBJ2-3	TRBD2	TRBV4-1	-	CASSQTSGGTDTQYF	TGCGCCAGCAGCCAAACTAGCGGGGGCACAGATACGCAGTATTTT
TRBJ1-1	TRBD1	TRBV2	once	CASSSDRGTEAFF	TGTGCCAGCAGTTCGGACAGGGGCACTGAAGCTTTCTTT
TRBJ1-4	TRBD1	TRBV5-1	-	CASRGQGATNEELFF	TGCGCCAGCAGAGGACAGGGGGCAACTAATGAAGAACTGTTTTTT
TRBJ2-2	TRBD1	TRBV11-2	-	CASKIAGTGGNTGELFF	TGTGCCAGCAAAATAGCCGGGACAGGGGGAAACACCGGGGAGCTGTTTTTT
TRBJ1-1	TRBD1	TRBV2	-	CASIPGQGENTEAFF	TGTGCCAGCATCCCGGGACAGGGAGAGAACACTGAAGCTTTCTTT
TRBJ2-1	-	TRBV5-4	-	CASSLAYPNEQFF	TGTGCCAGCAGCTTGGCGTATCCGAATGAGCAGTTCTTC
TRBJ2-5	TRBD1	TRBV5-1	-	CASKRGDRGTAETQYF	TGCGCCAGCAAAAGGGGGGACAGGGGGACGGCAGAGACCCAGTACTTC
TRBJ2-4	TRBD2	TRBV5-4	-	CASSPAGGIAKNIQYF	TGTGCCAGCAGCCCGGCGGGGGGAATAGCCAAAAACATTCAGTACTTC
TRBJ1-3	-	TRBV19	once	CASSKENREWNTIYF	TGTGCCAGTAGCAAAGAAAACAGGGAATGGAACACCATATATTTT
TRBJ2-7	TRBD2	TRBV18	-	CASSPAGGDYEQYF	TGTGCCAGCTCACCAGCGGGGGGAGACTACGAGCAGTACTTC
TRBJ2-3	TRBD2	TRBV2	-	CASSGGPSGELTDTQYF	TGTGCCAGCAGTGGGGGGCCTAGCGGGGAGCTCACAGATACGCAGTATTTT
TRBJ1-1	-	TRBV2	-	CASSGATEAFF	TGTGCCAGCAGTGGGGCCACTGAAGCTTTCTTT
TRBJ1-2	TRBD1	TRBV18	-	CASSPWTGGDGYTF	TGTGCCAGCTCACCCTGGACAGGGGGGGACGGCTACACCTTC
TRBJ1-6	TRBD1	TRBV7-3	-	CASSPGTGGSPLHF	TGTGCCAGCAGCCCCGGGACAGGGGGTTCACCCCTCCACTTT
TRBJ2-2	-	TRBV27	-	CAAGSQYTGELFF	TGTGCCGCGGGAAGTCAGTACACCGGGGAGCTGTTTTTT
TRBJ2-7	TRBD1	TRBV7-9	-	CASSSGTGSYEQYF	TGTGCCAGCAGCTCCGGGACAGGGTCCTACGAGCAGTACTTC
TRBJ1-2	TRBD1	TRBV10-3	-	CATGGKGVDGYTF	TGTGCCACAGGGGGAAAGGGGGTAGATGGCTACACCTTC
TRBJ2-5	TRBD1	TRBV30	-	CAWSFQGAGTQYF	TGTGCCTGGAGTTTCCAGGGGGCGGGGACCCAGTACTTC
TRBJ2-5	-	TRBV5-4	-	CASSSWQEETQYF	TGTGCCAGCAGCTCCTGGCAGGAAGAGACCCAGTACTTC
TRBJ1-3	-	TRBV2	few	CASSESLSGNTIYF	TGTGCCAGCAGTGAATCTCTCTCTGGAAACACCATATATTTT
TRBJ2-7	TRBD1	TRBV5-5	-	CASSLIQGQHYEQYF	TGTGCCAGCAGCTTAATACAGGGACAGCACTACGAGCAGTACTTC
TRBJ2-3	TRBD1	TRBV6-5	-	CASRRQGASTDTQYF	TGTGCCAGCAGAAGACAGGGGGCTAGCACAGATACGCAGTATTTT
TRBJ2-1	-	TRBV7-3	-	CASSWGGQDNEQFF	TGTGCCAGCAGCTGGGGGGGCCAGGACAATGAGCAGTTCTTC
TRBJ2-7	TRBD1	TRBV6-5	-	CASSRTGGGYEQYF	TGTGCCAGCAGCCGGACAGGGGGGGGATACGAGCAGTACTTC
TRBJ1-2	-	TRBV7-2	-	CASRMGGQGNYGYTF	TGTGCCAGTCGGATGGGAGGGCAGGGCAACTATGGCTACACCTTC
TRBJ1-5	-	TRBV4-1	once	CASSQETQYSNQPQHF	TGCGCCAGCAGCCAAGAAACTCAATATAGCAATCAGCCCCAGCATTTT
TRBJ2-3	TRBD2	TRBV15	once	CATSRDRGGPRTQYF	TGTGCCACCAGCAGAGATCGGGGGGGGCCCCGTACGCAGTATTTT
TRBJ2-3	-	TRBV6-5	-	CASSYSKGWGDTQYF	TGTGCCAGCAGTTACTCTAAGGGGTGGGGAGATACGCAGTATTTT
TRBJ1-2	TRBD1	TRBV5-1	-	CASSLQGTDYGYTF	TGCGCCAGCAGCCTACAGGGGACGGACTATGGCTACACCTTC
TRBJ1-3	TRBD1	TRBV10-1	-	CATPGQRHSGNTIYF	TGCGCCACCCCGGGACAGCGGCACTCTGGAAACACCATATATTTT
TRBJ2-7	TRBD1	TRBV9	-	CASSVGGTEVLYEQYF	TGTGCCAGCAGCGTAGGGGGGACAGAGGTCCTTTACGAGCAGTACTTC